The 10 T cell receptor beta chains below come from one sample, sequenced in a study of blood T cells in healthy people across ages. A second PCR of 7 to 11 cycles used a sample-barcoded 5' primer and a J-beta primer mix. TCRdb processed the 5' RACE reads anew with MiXCR; each CDR3 protein has one entry. The sample contains 1.5 million to 2 million distinct CDR3 sequences, approximately 30% of which appear only once. Sequencing input: blood. The receptors originated from a woman in her 30s in good health.

The chain uses TRBV29-1 and TRBJ1-2; D gene uncertain. V was clipped by 8 bases and J by 8 bases, with 15 bases between them. Germline V CDR1 and CDR2: SQVTM, ANQGSEA. This CDR3 region has 11 residues. The CDR3 loop is CSWDVQAGYTF. The CDR3 DNA reads TGCAGCTGGGATGTGCAGGCCGGCTACACCTTC.

The rearrangement links TRBV9 to TRBJ1-6; TRBD1 agrees at 10 bases. The CDR3 covers 16 residues. In germline, CDR1 is SGDLS, CDR2 YYNGEE. V gave up 2 bases and J gave up 5 bases; unmatched junction bases: 4. The CDR3 nucleotides are TGTGCCAGCAGCGTCCGGGACAGGGGACATAATTCACCCCTCCACTTT. As protein: CASSVRDRGHNSPLHF.

The chain employs TRBV29-1 and TRBJ2-1; no clear D. The ends were cut back, 0 bases at V and 8 bases at J, with 17 bases in the middle. Germline V gene data show CDR1 as SQVTM and CDR2 as ANQGSEA. This CDR3 spans 15 amino acids. CDR3 amino acids: CSVEDPDRLRDEQFF. CDR3 in DNA: TGCAGCGTTGAAGACCCGGACCGCCTAAGGGATGAGCAGTTCTTC.

V is TRBV6-5 and J is TRBJ1-3; D perhaps matches TRBD1 (6 bases). The germline V and J ends were trimmed by 6 bases and 2 bases, with 14 bases remaining between them. This CDR3 contains 15 residues. The germline gives CDR1 MNHEY, CDR2 SVGAGI. The CDR3 reads CASRTDRLPGNTIYF. The CDR3 DNA sequence: TGTGCCAGCAGGACGGACAGACTTCCTGGAAACACCATATATTTT.

The CDR3 protein is CASSLGSAVYEQYF. The CDR3 region has the DNA TGTGCCAGCAGCTTGGGCTCGGCGGTCTACGAGCAGTACTTC. The V and J genes are TRBV5-5 and TRBJ2-7; D remains ambiguous. Per germline, CDR1 SGHKS and CDR2 YYEKEE (reference sequence). The V and J ends lost 0 bases and 3 bases respectively, with 10 bases between them. The CDR3 consists of 14 residues.

The chain employs TRBV3-1 and TRBJ1-5; D possibly corresponds to TRBD1 (5 bases). CDR3 length: 14 residues. V shed 1 base and J shed 9 bases, with 13 bases lying between them. Looked up from germline, CDR1 is LGHDT and CDR2 is YNNKEL (reference sequence). Here the CDR3 reads CASSQGQGSGPQHF. The CDR3 DNA sequence: TGTGCCAGCAGCCAAGGTCAGGGTAGTGGGCCCCAGCATTTT.

The V call is TRBV28, the J call TRBJ1-5; D remains unclear. The germline gives CDR1 MDHEN, CDR2 SYDVKM. Between the trimmed V and J ends, which lost 7 bases and 0 bases, there was a span of 16 bases. The CDR3 extends over 16 amino acids. The DNA of the CDR3 is TGTGCCAGCATTTCAGGAACAGCTTATAGCAATCAGCCCCAGCATTTT. Residues: CASISGTAYSNQPQHF.

This clonotype was seen only a few times. The chain carries TRBV6-6 and TRBJ2-1; maybe TRBD1 (5 bases). The CDR3 runs to 12 residues. V was shortened by 11 bases and J by 8 bases, with 16 bases between the two germline ends. CDR1 and CDR2 (germline): MNHNY, SVGAGI (reference sequence). The CDR3 reads CAAGREWDEQFF. In nucleotides, the CDR3 is TGTGCCGCCGGCAGGGAATGGGATGAGCAGTTCTTC.

This chain joins TRBV28 and TRBJ2-2; 10 nucleotides match TRBD1. Germline V gene lookup returns CDR1 MDHEN and CDR2 SYDVKM. The V gene end was trimmed by 6 bases and the J gene end by 6 bases; junction bases not matched to a gene: 7. The CDR3 length is 15 residues. The CDR3 sequence is CASREGDRGAGELFF. In nucleotides, the CDR3 is TGTGCCAGCAGGGAGGGGGACAGGGGCGCCGGGGAGCTGTTTTTT.

The chain couples TRBV5-1 to TRBJ2-1; 10 bases are a match to TRBD2. Per germline, CDR1 SGHRS and CDR2 YFSETQ. The J segment lost 8 bases and the V segment lost 4 bases, leaving 12 bases of the junction unmatched. CDR3 length: 16 amino acids. The CDR3 here is CASSRDLSGGLYEQFF. Here the CDR3 DNA reads TGCGCCAGCAGCCGCGATCTTAGCGGGGGGTTGTATGAGCAGTTCTTC.